These 26 T cell receptor beta chains came from one sample sequenced in a study of shared clonotypes between healthy human individuals. Method: immunoSEQ multiplex PCR; TCRdb's copy keeps in-frame clones and lacks some. The data hold under 1,100,000 clones, with around 75% observed a single time. The sequenced material came from memory CD4+ T cells sorted from blood. The subset denotes: CD45RA-negative fraction. Receptors originate from a man between 18 and 35 years old in good health.

This chain connects TRBV5-1 to TRBJ2-3; no clear D gene. Germline lookup yields CDR1 SGHRS and CDR2 YFSETQ. The CDR3 runs 16 residues. The ends were cut back, 0 bases at V and 1 base at J, with 12 bases in the middle. CDR3 sequence reads: CASSLDMGGRTDTQYF. In DNA form, the CDR3 reads TGCGCCAGCAGCTTGGATATGGGCGGACGCACAGATACGCAGTATTTT. Supplemented by reference TRBV5-1 and TRBJ2-3, the full variable domain reads KAGVTQTPRYLIKTRGQQVTLSCSPISGHRSVSWYQQTPGQGLQFLFEYFSETQRNKGNFPGRFSGRQFSNSRSEMNVSTLELGDSALYLCASSLDMGGRTDTQYFGPGTRLTVL.

The V call is TRBV11-2, the J call TRBJ2-6; D not certain. The CDR3 sequence is 17 residues long. CDR1 is SGHAT and CDR2 is FQNNGV in the germline V gene. Trimming removed 4 bases from V and 0 bases from J, with 13 bases in between. CDR3 protein: CASSSGRISSGANVLTF. CDR3 sequence (DNA): TGTGCCAGCAGCTCGGGCCGGATAAGCTCTGGGGCCAACGTCCTGACTTTC.

V is TRBV19 and J is TRBJ2-2; D is tentatively TRBD1 or TRBD2 (5 bases each). Deletions cut 5 bases from V and 0 bases from J, with 13 bases between. The germline V gene has CDR1 LNHDA and CDR2 SQIVND (reference sequence). CDR3 length: 16 amino acids. CDR3 in amino acids: CASSYSGTANTGELFF. In nucleotides, the CDR3 is TGTGCCAGTAGTTATTCCGGGACGGCGAACACCGGGGAGCTGTTTTTT.

The chain recombines TRBV30 with TRBJ2-7, with 7 bases fitting TRBD2. Germline V gene data show CDR1 as GTSNPN and CDR2 as SVGIG (reference sequence). The ends lost 1 base at V and 6 bases at J; junction bases unmatched: 3. This CDR3 is 12 amino acids long. The CDR3 nucleotides read TGTGCCTGGAGTGGGACTAGAGGCGAGCAGTACTTC. Its translation: CAWSGTRGEQYF.

This clone has just one count. Other DNA sequences of this sample code for an identical CDR3. CDR3 loop: CASSLGRRNTGELFF. CDR3 nucleotides: TGCGCCAGCAGCTTGGGGCGCCGGAACACCGGGGAGCTGTTTTTT. This chain links TRBV5-1 with TRBJ2-2; D is undetermined. The CDR3 extends over 15 amino acids. V was clipped by 0 bases and J by 1 base, with 7 bases between them. Germline CDR1 reads SGHRS; CDR2 reads YFSETQ.

This clone has a single count. Distinct nucleotide sequences in the sample also encode this CDR3. This sequence joins TRBV7-2 and TRBJ2-7, with D perhaps given as TRBD1 or TRBD2 (5 bases each). V lost 1 base, J lost 2 bases, and 12 bases lay in between. Germline V lookup: CDR1 SGHTA, CDR2 FQGNSA. The CDR3 contains 15 residues. CDR3 in amino acids: CASSLGQGATYEQYF. CDR3 nucleotides: TGTGCCAGCAGCTTAGGTCAGGGAGCAACCTACGAGCAGTACTTC.

The chain uses TRBV5-1 and TRBJ2-2; 9 bases fit TRBD2. Unmatched junction bases numbered 10, after V lost 4 bases and J lost 6 bases. The germline V gene has CDR1 SGHRS and CDR2 YFSETQ. The CDR3 runs to 16 residues. CDR3 in amino acids: CASSLREGGGAGELFF. CDR3 nucleotides: TGCGCCAGCAGCCTTCGAGAAGGCGGGGGGGCCGGGGAGCTGTTTTTT.

This clone was seen a few times. This rearrangement joins TRBV7-2 to TRBJ2-7; D perhaps matches TRBD1 (7 bases). V gave up 5 bases and J gave up 4 bases, with 18 bases separating them. The V gene's germline CDR1 is SGHTA and CDR2 FQGNSA. CDR3 length equals 15 residues. CDR3 amino acids: CASSPQGGPRYEQYF. CDR3 coding DNA: TGTGCCAGCAGCCCCCAGGGGGGCCCCAGGTACGAGCAGTACTTC.

The chain uses TRBV30 and TRBJ2-2; D call uncertain. The CDR3 loop spans 14 amino acids. Germline V gene data show CDR1 as GTSNPN and CDR2 as SVGIG (reference sequence). The V end was cut by 4 bases, the J end by 9 bases, with 18 bases between. Here the CDR3 DNA reads TGTGCCTGGACAGGACGGAGTCTGGACCGGGAGCTGTTTTTT. This codes for CAWTGRSLDRELFF.

This clone turned up a few times. The rearrangement uses TRBV28 and TRBJ2-7, with 9 bases fitting TRBD1. The V gene's germline CDR1 is MDHEN and CDR2 SYDVKM. The length of the CDR3 is 16 residues. V shed 4 bases and J 0 bases; nucleotides not matched to a gene: 7. The CDR3 region is CASSSERDRVSYEQYF. CDR3 sequence (DNA): TGTGCCAGCAGTTCGGAAAGGGACAGGGTCTCCTACGAGCAGTACTTC.

The genes are TRBV10-3 and TRBJ2-5, with TRBD2 as a possible D gene (5 bases). The J call may be incorrect, as the DNA end agrees better with TRBJ2-7. The V gene's germline CDR1 is ENHRY and CDR2 SYGVKD. This CDR3 is 14 amino acids long. DNA for the CDR3: TGTGCCATCCATGGCTCGACGGGATCCTACGAGCAGTACTTC. Its translation: CAIHGSTGSYEQYF.

This clone was detected once. CDR3 protein: CASSSPGAYEQYF. In nucleotides, the CDR3 is TGTGCCAGCAGCTCCCCCGGCGCCTACGAGCAGTACTTC. This sequence joins TRBV6-5 and TRBJ2-7, with D unclear. The V end lost 6 bases, the J end lost 2 bases, and 11 bases lay between the germline ends. Germline CDR1 is MNHEY and CDR2 is SVGAGI. This CDR3 contains 13 residues.

The chain recombines TRBV7-2 with TRBJ1-5; 7 bases are a match to TRBD1. Germline lookup yields CDR1 SGHTA and CDR2 FQGNSA. The CDR3 sequence is 16 residues long. The junction had 11 bases not matched to a gene; V was cut back by 5 bases and J by 4 bases. The CDR3, as DNA: TGTGCCAGCAGCCCCGAATGGACAGGCCCAAATCAGCCCCAGCATTTT. Translated: CASSPEWTGPNQPQHF.

The chain links TRBV4-1 to TRBJ2-2; D is possibly TRBD1 or TRBD2 (7 bases each). The CDR3 has 17 amino acids. Germline V CDR1 and CDR2: MGHRA, YSYEKL. Trimming took off 0 bases at V and 3 bases at J, with 14 bases between the two ends. The CDR3 region is CASSQDGRGPYTGELFF. The CDR3 DNA reads TGCGCCAGCAGCCAAGATGGGAGGGGGCCTTACACCGGGGAGCTGTTTTTT.

This clone was observed a handful of times. The junction departs from germline at one end; a sequencing error may be responsible. The rearrangement links TRBV18 to TRBJ1-1; TRBD1 might be the D (5 bases). The germline V gene encodes CDR1 KGHSH and CDR2 LQKENI. The CDR3 sequence is 11 residues long. CDR3: CASSPGPGMVF. The CDR3 nucleotides read TGTGCCAGCTCCCCGGGGCCAGGAATGGTCTTT.

This clone was seen once. The chain is built from TRBV5-1 and TRBJ2-2; D is unclear. CDR3 length equals 14 residues. Germline V gene data show CDR1 as SGHRS and CDR2 as YFSETQ. Trimming removed 2 bases at V and 4 bases at J, with 9 bases between. The CDR3 region is CASSFGWGTGELFF. CDR3 nucleotides: TGCGCCAGCAGCTTCGGGTGGGGCACCGGGGAGCTGTTTTTT.

V is TRBV5-1 and J is TRBJ2-3, with 9 bases matching TRBD1. Trimming took 4 bases from V and 0 from J; bases not matched to a gene: 6. This CDR3 spans 16 amino acids. Germline CDR1 and CDR2: SGHRS and YFSETQ. Here the CDR3 reads CASSRRDRDSTDTQYF. CDR3 nucleotides: TGCGCCAGCAGCCGCCGGGACAGGGATAGCACAGATACGCAGTATTTT.

The J gene is TRBJ1-1, the V gene TRBV18, with unresolved D. Germline values: CDR1 KGHSH, CDR2 LQKENI. The CDR3 runs 15 residues. The V end was cut by 3 bases, the J end by 1 base, with 12 bases between. CDR3 sequence (DNA): TGTGCCAGCTCACCTTTAGAGACGGGGAACACTGAAGCTTTCTTT. It specifies CASSPLETGNTEAFF.

The chain employs TRBV28 and TRBJ1-6; 7 nucleotides line up with TRBD1. The CDR3 extends over 14 amino acids. The germline CDR1 and CDR2 sequences are MDHEN and SYDVKM. V lost 10 bases, J lost 7 bases, and 10 bases stayed unmatched. The CDR3 DNA is TGTGCCACCCAGGGGGGGACTTACAATTCACCCCTCCACTTT. This gives the protein CATQGGTYNSPLHF.

The gene calls are TRBV30 and TRBJ2-2, with unresolved D. This CDR3 contains 13 residues. The V end lost 1 base, the J end lost 6 bases, and 9 bases lay between the germline ends. Germline loops: CDR1 GTSNPN, CDR2 SVGIG (reference sequence). CDR3 sequence: CAWSEGGSGELFF. The DNA for the CDR3 is TGTGCCTGGAGTGAGGGTGGCTCCGGGGAGCTGTTTTTT. Full variable domain (missing parts from reference TRBV30 and TRBJ2-2): SQTIHQWPATLVQPVGSPLSLECTVEGTSNPNLYWYRQAAGRGLQLLFYSVGIGQISSEVPQNLSASRPQDRQFILSSKKLLLSDSGFYLCAWSEGGSGELFFGEGSRLTVL.

Points on this clone: At the DNA level, this CDR3 is encoded by other sequences in the same sample as well. This chain uses TRBV19 with TRBJ2-3, with D tentatively TRBD2 (5 bases). The CDR3 extends over 15 amino acids. V was cut by 4 bases and J by 0 bases, with 11 bases left in between. Germline CDR1 and CDR2: LNHDA and SQIVND (reference sequence). In nucleotides, the CDR3 is TGTGCCAGTAGTAGCGGAGGAACTAGCACAGATACGCAGTATTTT. Translating gives CASSSGGTSTDTQYF.

To note about this clone: Within the sample, other DNA sequences also encode this same CDR3. The chain links TRBV2 to TRBJ2-5, with 11 bases that match TRBD1. V was pared by 6 bases and J by 4 bases, with 4 bases of the junction left unmatched. The CDR3 runs 14 residues. In germline, CDR1 is SNHLY, CDR2 FYNNEI. This chain's CDR3 is CASSGQGARETQYF. CDR3 nucleotides: TGTGCCAGCAGCGGACAGGGGGCTCGAGAGACCCAGTACTTC.

The chain uses TRBV6-5 and TRBJ2-7; D is uncertain. Per the germline V gene, CDR1 is MNHEY and CDR2 is SVGAGI. The CDR3 is made up of 11 amino acids. V lost 6 bases and J 7 bases, leaving 10 bases between the germline ends. CDR3 sequence (DNA): TGTGCCAGCAGCGTTAACAGAGAGCAGTACTTC. Translated: CASSVNREQYF.

The rearrangement links TRBV4-1 to TRBJ2-1; D unresolved. Trimming stripped 4 bases from V and 3 bases from J, with 19 bases between. CDR1 and CDR2 (germline): MGHRA, YSYEKL. The CDR3 runs 17 residues. For the CDR3, the DNA is TGCGCCAGCAGCCTTCAATTGGGCCGAGACCTCTACAATGAGCAGTTCTTC. It specifies CASSLQLGRDLYNEQFF.

The chain is built from TRBV5-1 and TRBJ1-4, with 7 bases identical to TRBD1. This CDR3 has 13 amino acids. V dropped 6 bases and J dropped 8; count of bases not matched to a gene: 7. Germline values: CDR1 SGHRS, CDR2 YFSETQ. The CDR3: CASNRTGQEKLFF. The CDR3 nucleotides read TGCGCCAGCAATCGGACAGGCCAGGAAAAACTGTTTTTT.

The chain carries TRBV5-8 and TRBJ2-1, with D maybe TRBD2 (7 bases). V dropped 3 bases and J dropped 7 bases, with 11 bases sitting between them. The germline V gene encodes CDR1 SGHTS and CDR2 YDEGEE. The CDR3 loop spans 13 amino acids. The CDR3 coding sequence is TGTGCCAGCAGCTGGGGGGGCCTTAATGAGCAGTTCTTC. Residues: CASSWGGLNEQFF.